This T cell receptor (beta chain) was captured by sequencing in a study of T cell responses to AZD1222 COVID-19 vaccine. Findings and limits, study-wide: Females made up more of the donors, who were largely white British, and clonal diversity may have come out too low. A reported finding is that nearly half of spike-specific TCRs target unmutated variant regions. Spike regions recognized by vaccine-associated CD4 TCRs spanned the protein, led by 160-218 and 743-854.

In the case of this clone: Its antigen is as yet unknown.

Profiling relied on immunoSEQ multiplex PCR, and the TCRdb table lists in-frame clones only, not all of them. Of about 130,000 clones in the sample, about nine tenths were seen once. V shed 4 bases, J shed 7 bases, and the junction held 6 bases outside the gene matches. CDR3 size: 15 residues. Germline V CDR1 and CDR2: LNHDA, SQIVND (reference sequence). The chain couples TRBV19 to TRBJ1-4, with 10 bases lining up with TRBD1. The material was peripheral blood, obtained on day 0 of MenACWY control vaccination. The TCR was taken from an adult in good health. CDR3 nucleotides: TGTGCCAGTAGTACCCGGGACAGGGGAAGTGAAAAACTGTTTTTT. Its translation: CASSTRDRGSEKLFF.